The 8 T cell receptor beta chains listed next were all sequenced from one sample in a study of T cells in localized non-small cell lung cancer. Clones were read by immunoSEQ multiplex PCR, and TCRdb kept only the in-frame ones, dropping some. Here the sample spans roughly 24,000 clones, over 70% being singletons. Here the sequenced sample was peripheral blood, taken before any cancer treatment. The receptors were gathered from a man aged 40-75 years with stage III squamous cell lung carcinoma.

The rearrangement joins TRBV6-5 to TRBJ2-7, with D unresolved. The CDR3 totals 11 residues. Germline loops: CDR1 MNHEY, CDR2 SVGAGI. V lost 6 bases, J lost 2 bases, and 5 bases lay in between. The CDR3, as DNA: TGTGCCAGCAGCCTTACCTACGAGCAGTACGTC. Translated, it gives CASSLTYEQYV.

The gene calls are TRBV2 and TRBJ1-5, with D hard to call. The CDR3 consists of 14 residues. The V gene lost 7 bases and the J gene lost 4 bases, with 14 bases spanning the gap. Germline CDR1 reads SNHLY; CDR2 reads FYNNEI. CDR3 nucleotides: TGTGCCAGCATGTCGGGCGGAACAAATCAGCCCCAGCATTTT. It encodes CASMSGGTNQPQHF.

The rearrangement joins TRBV5-1 to TRBJ1-2, with D possibly TRBD1 on 5 matching bases. The CDR3 contains 15 residues. The germline CDR1 and CDR2 sequences are SGHRS and YFSETQ. The V end lost 4 bases, the J end lost 0 bases, and 13 bases lay between the germline ends. For the CDR3, the DNA is TGCGCCAGCAGCCTGGGCCAGGGCGCTAACTATGGCTACACCTTC. It yields the protein CASSLGQGANYGYTF.

The rearrangement uses TRBV27 and TRBJ2-3; TRBD1 might be the D (6 bases). CDR1 and CDR2 (germline): MNHEY, SMNVEV (reference sequence). V lost 0 bases and J lost 5, with 12 bases in between. The CDR3 consists of 15 residues. In nucleotides, the CDR3 is TGTGCCAGCAGTTTATCGAGAGGGGGTTTAGATACGCAGTATTTT. It encodes CASSLSRGGLDTQYF.

The chain is built from TRBV6-5 and TRBJ1-1; D is unresolved. The CDR3 length is 11 residues. Germline V gene sequence: CDR1 MNHEY, CDR2 SVGAGI. With 6 bases removed from V and 1 base from J, the gap between germline ends came to 3 bases. The DNA for the CDR3 is TGTGCCAGCAGAGCGAACACTGAAGCTTTCTTT. It encodes CASRANTEAFF.

The V call is TRBV5-1, the J call TRBJ2-3; D may be TRBD1 (7 bases). Trimming shortened V by 2 bases and J by 3 bases, and 13 bases separated the two germline ends. This CDR3 has 15 residues. Germline V gives CDR1 SGHRS, CDR2 YFSETQ. The chain's CDR3 is CASSFAGQLTDTQYF. As DNA, the CDR3 is TGCGCCAGCAGCTTCGCGGGACAGTTAACAGATACGCAGTATTTT.

The chain has TRBV30 and TRBJ1-1; D is unresolved. The CDR3 is made up of 13 amino acids. CDR1 and CDR2 from the germline V gene are GTSNPN and SVGIG (reference sequence). The CDR3 spells CASQTFRNTEAFF. CDR3 sequence (DNA): TGTGCAAGTCAGACGTTTAGGAACACTGAAGCTTTCTTT.

This chain links TRBV5-6 with TRBJ1-6; tentatively, D is TRBD1 (6 bases). CDR3 length: 14 amino acids. Germline CDR1 SGHDT, CDR2 YYEEEE. V was pared by 5 bases and J by 8 bases, with 14 bases between. In nucleotides, the CDR3 is TGTGCCAGCAGTCCGACAGGAACCTATTCACCCCTCCACTTT. Encoded protein: CASSPTGTYSPLHF.